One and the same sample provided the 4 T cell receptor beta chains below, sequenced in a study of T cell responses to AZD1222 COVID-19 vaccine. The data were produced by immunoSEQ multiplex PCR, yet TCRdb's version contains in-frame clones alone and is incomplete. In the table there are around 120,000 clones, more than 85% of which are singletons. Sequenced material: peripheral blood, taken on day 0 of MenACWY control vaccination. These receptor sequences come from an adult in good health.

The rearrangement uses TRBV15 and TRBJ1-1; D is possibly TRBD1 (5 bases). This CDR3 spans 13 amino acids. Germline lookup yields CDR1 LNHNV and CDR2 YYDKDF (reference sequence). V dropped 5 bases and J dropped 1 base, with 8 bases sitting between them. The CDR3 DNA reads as TGTGCCACCAGCGGGGACGCGAACACTGAAGCTTTCTTT. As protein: CATSGDANTEAFF. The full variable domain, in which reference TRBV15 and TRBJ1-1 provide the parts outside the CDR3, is DAMVIQNPRYQVTQFGKPVTLSCSQTLNHNVMYWYQQKSSQAPKLLFHYYDKDFNNEADTPDNFQSRRPNTSFCFLDIRSPGLGDTAMYLCATSGDANTEAFFGQGTRLTVV.

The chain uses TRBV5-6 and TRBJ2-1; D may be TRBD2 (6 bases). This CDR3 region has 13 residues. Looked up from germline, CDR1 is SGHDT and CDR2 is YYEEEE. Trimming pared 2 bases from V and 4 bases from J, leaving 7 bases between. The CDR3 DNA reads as TGTGCCAGCAGCTTCGGGAGTTACAATGAGCAGTTCTTC. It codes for CASSFGSYNEQFF.

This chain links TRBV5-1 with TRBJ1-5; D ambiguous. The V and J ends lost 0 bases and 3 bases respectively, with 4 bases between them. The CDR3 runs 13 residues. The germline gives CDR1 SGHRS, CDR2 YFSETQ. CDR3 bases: TGCGCCAGCAGCTTGGGATCCAATCAGCCCCAGCATTTT. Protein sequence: CASSLGSNQPQHF.

The CDR3 here is CASSLPAGKGTQYF. In nucleotides, the CDR3 is TGTGCCAGCAGCCTCCCCGCCGGGAAAGGGACCCAGTACTTC. The chain is built from TRBV5-6 and TRBJ2-5; a weak D match, TRBD2 (5 bases). The CDR3 totals 14 residues. V lost 4 bases and J lost 7, with 17 bases in between. The germline CDR1 and CDR2 sequences are SGHDT and YYEEEE.